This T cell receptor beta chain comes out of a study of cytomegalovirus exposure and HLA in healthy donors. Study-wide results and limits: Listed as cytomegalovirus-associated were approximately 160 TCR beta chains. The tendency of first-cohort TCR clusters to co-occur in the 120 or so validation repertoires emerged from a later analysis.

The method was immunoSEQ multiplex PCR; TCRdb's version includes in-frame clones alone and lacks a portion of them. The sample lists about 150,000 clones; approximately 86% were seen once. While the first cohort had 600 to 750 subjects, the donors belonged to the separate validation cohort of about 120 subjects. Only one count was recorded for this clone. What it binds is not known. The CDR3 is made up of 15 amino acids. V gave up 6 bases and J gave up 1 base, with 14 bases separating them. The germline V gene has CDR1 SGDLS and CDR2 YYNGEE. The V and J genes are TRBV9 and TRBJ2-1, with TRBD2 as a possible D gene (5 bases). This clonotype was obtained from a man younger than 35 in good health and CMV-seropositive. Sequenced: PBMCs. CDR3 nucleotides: TGTGCCAGCATGGGCGGGCCACCATCCTACAATGAGCAGTTCTTC. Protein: CASMGGPPSYNEQFF.